The text below deals with one T cell receptor (beta chain). This clone occurred once. The clone's antigen remains unknown. No much larger clone exists at a distance of one base, and base qualities are not known. This sample was included in a study of shared clonotypes between healthy human individuals (dated by TCRdb to the early 2020s). Context from the whole study: The cohort included a few men and a couple of women between 18 and 49 years of age. Libraries were prepared and TCR repertoires were sequenced by different laboratories using diverse techniques, in order to increase sequencing depth and limit assay-specific biases. Each donor's leukapheresis produced roughly between roughly 0.9 and 8.9 billion PBMCs. To estimate repertoire size and how much clonotype sharing occurs between individuals, the study deeply sequenced the blood TCR repertoires of five or six healthy adults. For each donor, three plates each were used for CD4 naive and CD4 memory, two plates were used for CD8 naive, and one plate was used for CD8 memory. General findings and caveats noted by the study authors: Naive subsets generally had larger estimated clonotype richness than memory subsets. About 5% of naive CD4, 3% to 4% of naive CD8, around 2.3% of memory CD4, and more than 0.35% of memory CD8 clonotypes were shared across four donors. Sampling was restricted to blood, and TCR repertoires in tissue are likely to differ from TCR repertoires in blood. Incomplete sequencing was indicated by rarefaction of sorted-subset datasets, despite the large sequencing depth. The genetic and exposure-history diversity represented was limited by the small number of donors. Clonotypes shared by all four sorted-subset donors showed higher generation probabilities than non-shared clonotypes. Pairwise subsampling led to the expectation that sequencing depth would affect the degree of clonotype sharing among donors.

TCR CDR3 regions were amplified from genomic DNA by multiplex PCR using the deep immunoSEQ assay. Extracted genomic DNA from each cell subset was distributed evenly across all wells of several immunoSEQ 96-well plates, and each plate was treated as a replicate. For sorted subsets, approximately 190 ng genomic DNA, equal to approximately 30,000 T cell genomes, was loaded into each replicate PCR. Purified libraries were measured with a Qubit 3.0 fluorometer, size-checked on a Bioanalyzer 2100, and measured again with the KAPA Library Quantification kit. Every immunoSEQ 96-well plate was sequenced on a dedicated single-read 150-cycle Illumina NextSeq 550 flow cell. As for the original processing: Because the immunoSEQ output included only junctional sequences and no quality scores, the filtering could not be the same as the filtering used for full-length reads. To assign V/J genes and CDR3, sequences were annotated using PyIR, a Python wrapper for IgBLAST v1.9, with IMGT germline references. Reads with weak V/J assignments (E-value above 1e-6), missing CDR3, stop codons, out-of-frame junctions, or ambiguous translated residues were removed. V3J clonotypes were defined by identical inferred V gene, J gene, and CDR3 amino acid sequence. The percentage overlap between two repertoires was calculated by dividing the number of shared unique clonotypes by the size of the smaller repertoire. Richness of each repertoire was evaluated using RTK rarefaction, the Chao1 estimator, and Recon v2.1 estimates of unobserved clonotypes. Generation probabilities were computed with OLGA for all TCRbeta clonotypes obtained by the gDNA method from a handful of donors. TCRdb's version of the immuneACCESS table is confined to in-frame rearrangements and falls short of the full clone set. An unresolved V gene accounts for under half of the shortfall where checked; the remainder is of unknown origin. For V, J and clone size, that table is used; D and trimming come from the DNA. For this sample the table gives approximately 2.3 million clones, of which more than 80% were detected only once. Roughly 0.36% of the sample goes to the ten largest clones.

The CDR3 starts with the cysteine, ends with the phenylalanine, and has 15 residues. The DNA shown is the 45-base CDR3, in frame from base 1. From a lookup of the germline V gene, CDR1 and CDR2 are MDHEN and SYDVKM. Trimming removed 10 bases from V and 2 bases from J; the gene matches leave 11 bases unexplained. Donors were healthy HIV-negative adults with no recently reported acute infections or vaccinations. Every donor was a Caucasian adult living in Nashville, Tennessee, USA. CD4+ T cells were enriched by magnetic negative selection; naive cells were then positively selected on CD45RA, and the negative fraction formed the memory subset. After blood collection by leukapheresis, PBMCs were isolated using Ficoll-Histopaque density gradient centrifugation and then cryopreserved in the vapor phase of liquid nitrogen. Analytical flow cytometry was used to check the purity and quantity of each magnetically sorted T cell population. Genomic DNA was isolated from each sorted fraction and quantified by UV absorbance on a Nanodrop 2000c.

The receptor's source is a man younger than 35 in good health. Some clones in this sample may be carry-over from other donors' samples. The sample taken for sequencing was naive CD4+ T cells from PBMCs. Interpreted using the paper, the cell subset or site label stands for: CD45RA+ positively selected. In this chain, TRBV28 is recombined with TRBJ2-1; the central 7 bases match TRBD2. At the DNA level, the sequence is TGTGCCACCAAAGCTGCCGGGACTACCTACAATGAGCAGTTCTTC. This codes for CATKAAGTTYNEQFF.